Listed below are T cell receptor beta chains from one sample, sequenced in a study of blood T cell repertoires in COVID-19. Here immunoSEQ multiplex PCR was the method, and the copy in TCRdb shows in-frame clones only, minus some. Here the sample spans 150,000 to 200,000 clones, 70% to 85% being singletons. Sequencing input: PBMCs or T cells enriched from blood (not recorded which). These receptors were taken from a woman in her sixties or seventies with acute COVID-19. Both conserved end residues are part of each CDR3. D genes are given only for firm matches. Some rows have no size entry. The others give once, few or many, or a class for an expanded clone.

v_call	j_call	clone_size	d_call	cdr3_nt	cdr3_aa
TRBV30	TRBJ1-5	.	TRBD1	TGTGCCTGGGCCGGGACAGCTTTTGGGCCCCAGCATTTT	CAWAGTAFGPQHF
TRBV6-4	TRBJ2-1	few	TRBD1	TGTGCCAGCGGGGACAGCTACAATGAGCAGTTCTTC	CASGDSYNEQFF
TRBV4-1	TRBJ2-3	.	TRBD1	TGCGCCAGCAGCGTGACAGGGGGCGCGGGAGATACGCAGTATTTT	CASSVTGGAGDTQYF
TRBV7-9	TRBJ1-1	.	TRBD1	TGTGCCAGCAGTGGACAGGGAGGCGTCGAAGCTTTCTTT	CASSGQGGVEAFF
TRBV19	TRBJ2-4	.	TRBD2	TGTGCCAGTAGCGCCCGGCGGACTAGCTTTCCAAGGTGGATTCAGTACTTC	CASSARRTSFPRWIQYF
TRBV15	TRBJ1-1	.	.	TGTGCCACCAGCAGAGGACAGGTGGACGATTTCGCTTTCTTT	CATSRGQVDDFAFF
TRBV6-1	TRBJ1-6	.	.	TGTGCCAGCAGTGAATTGGTCAGGGCAGGCCCATCACCCCTCCACTTT	CASSELVRAGPSPLHF
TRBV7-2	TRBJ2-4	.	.	TGTGCCAGCAGCTTTTTAGGGGGGGATGTCATTCAGTACTTC	CASSFLGGDVIQYF
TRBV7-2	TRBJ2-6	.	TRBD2	TGTGCCAGCGGCGGGAGTACTGGGGCCAACGTCCTGACTTTC	CASGGSTGANVLTF
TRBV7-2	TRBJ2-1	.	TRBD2	TGTGCCAGCAGCCCTACTAGCGGGGGTTACAATGAGCAGTTCTTC	CASSPTSGGYNEQFF
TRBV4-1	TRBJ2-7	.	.	TGCGCCAGCAGCCAAGAAGGGGCGGACCCGAAGAACTTC	CASSQEGADPKNF
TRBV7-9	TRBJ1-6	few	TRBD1	TGTGCCAGCAGCGTTACGACAGGGGGCTATAATTCACCCCTCCACTTT	CASSVTTGGYNSPLHF
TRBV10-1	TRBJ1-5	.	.	TGCGCCAGCAGTGAGGGGGACAATTATCAGCCCCAGCATTTT	CASSEGDNYQPQHF
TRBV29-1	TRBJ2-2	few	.	TGCAGCGTTGAAGCCGGGTCCGGTCCCGGGGAGCTGTTTTTT	CSVEAGSGPGELFF
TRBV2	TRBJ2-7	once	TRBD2	TGTGCCAGCAGTTCGAGCGGGATCTCCTACGAGCAGTACTTC	CASSSSGISYEQYF
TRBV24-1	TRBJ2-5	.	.	TGTGCCACCAGTGATATAACAGTCCAAGAGACCCAGTACTTC	CATSDITVQETQYF
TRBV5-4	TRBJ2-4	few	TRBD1	TGTGCCAGCAGCCCCCGGGAAGGGGGCGGGAACATTCAGTACTTC	CASSPREGGGNIQYF
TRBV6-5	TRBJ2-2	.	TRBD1	TGTGCCAGCAGAAAGACCGGGACAGACACCGGGGAGCTGTTTTTT	CASRKTGTDTGELFF
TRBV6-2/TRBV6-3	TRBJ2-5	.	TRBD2	TGTGCCAGCAGCCTCGGGACTAGCCAGTACTTC	CASSLGTSQYF
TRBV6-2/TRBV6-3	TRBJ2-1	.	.	TGTGCCAGCAGTTATGGGACTTCCTACAATGAGCAGTTCTTC	CASSYGTSYNEQFF
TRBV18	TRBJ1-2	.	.	TGTGCCAGCTCACCAGCGGGGGGCAGGGGCGACTATGGCTACACCTTC	CASSPAGGRGDYGYTF
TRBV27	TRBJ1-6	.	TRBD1	TGTGCCAGCAGTTCCGACAGGGGGTTTCGTTCACCCCTCCACTTT	CASSSDRGFRSPLHF
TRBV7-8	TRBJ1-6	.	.	TGTGCCAGCAGCGCCCCAGGAGGTTCACCCCTCCACTTT	CASSAPGGSPLHF
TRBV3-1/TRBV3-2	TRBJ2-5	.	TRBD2	TGTGCCAGCAGCCAAGAAGGTTTGGGGCGGGGGGGCACCGAGACCCAGTACTTC	CASSQEGLGRGGTETQYF
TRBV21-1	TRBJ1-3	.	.	TGTGCCAGCAGCCTTGGGACAGGGAACACCATATATTTT	CASSLGTGNTIYF
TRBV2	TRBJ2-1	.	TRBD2	TGTGCCAGCAGCGCTTCTCTAGCGGGAGGACCGAGCTCCTACAATGAGCAGTTCTTC	CASSASLAGGPSSYNEQFF
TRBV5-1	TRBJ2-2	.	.	TGCGCCAGCAGCTTGGTACTAGCGAACACCGGGGAGCTGTTTTTT	CASSLVLANTGELFF
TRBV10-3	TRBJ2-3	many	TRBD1	TGTGCCATCAGAACAGGGGATATGCAGTATTTT	CAIRTGDMQYF
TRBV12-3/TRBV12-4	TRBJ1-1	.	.	TGTGCCAGCATCGAACAGGGAGCGGATGAAGCTTTCTTT	CASIEQGADEAFF
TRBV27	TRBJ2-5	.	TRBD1	TGTGCCAGCAAAAGAACAGGGGCCCAAGAGACCCAGTACTTC	CASKRTGAQETQYF
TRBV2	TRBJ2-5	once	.	TGTGCCAGCAGTGAACAGGGTCAAGAGACCCAGTACTTC	CASSEQGQETQYF
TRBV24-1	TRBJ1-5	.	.	TGTGCCACCAGTGTTAGTCCCGCGGGGGCTGATCAGCCCCAGCATTTT	CATSVSPAGADQPQHF
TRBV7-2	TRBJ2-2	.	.	TGTGCCAGCAGCTTAGTCTTCTTACTCACCGGGGAGCTGTTTTTT	CASSLVFLLTGELFF
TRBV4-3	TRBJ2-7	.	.	TGCGCCAGCAGCCAAGGGAGGGGACCCCACTACGAGCAGTACTTC	CASSQGRGPHYEQYF
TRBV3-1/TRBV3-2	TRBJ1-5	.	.	TGTGCCAGCAGCCTCCACCTCAGGAATCAGCCCCAGCATTTT	CASSLHLRNQPQHF
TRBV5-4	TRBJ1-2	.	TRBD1	TGTGCCAGCAGCTTGGGGGCCGGGACAGGGATTAACTATGGCTACACCTTC	CASSLGAGTGINYGYTF
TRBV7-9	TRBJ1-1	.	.	TGTGCCAGCAGCGGCAGAGGGGGGAACACTGAAGCTTTCTTT	CASSGRGGNTEAFF
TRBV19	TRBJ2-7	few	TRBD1	TGTGCCAGTAGCAACACCGGGACAGGAGTTTACGAGCAGTACTTC	CASSNTGTGVYEQYF
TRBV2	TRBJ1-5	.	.	TGTGCCAGCAGCGTCCTAGGCAATCAGCCCCAGCATTTT	CASSVLGNQPQHF
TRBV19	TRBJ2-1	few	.	TGTGCCAGTAGGGGCGTTGCGGGCCGGGGGTATAACAATGAGCAGTTCTTC	CASRGVAGRGYNNEQFF
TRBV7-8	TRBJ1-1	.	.	TGTGCCAGCAGACCTAACCGGGGGTCCAACACTGAAGCTTTCTTT	CASRPNRGSNTEAFF
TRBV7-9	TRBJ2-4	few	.	TGTGCCCTCGATTCCGGGACTAAAAACATTCAGTACTTC	CALDSGTKNIQYF
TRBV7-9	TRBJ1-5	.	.	TGTGCCAGCAGCTTAGCGCTAGGGGGGGGTCAGCCCCAGCATTTT	CASSLALGGGQPQHF
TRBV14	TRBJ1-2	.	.	TGTGCCAGCAGCCAAGTTCCTACCTATTCAGGGAGGGATGGCTACACCTTC	CASSQVPTYSGRDGYTF
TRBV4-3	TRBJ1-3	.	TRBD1	TGCGCCAGCAGCCAAGGGGTCGGCAGGGGGTCAAGCACCATATATTTT	CASSQGVGRGSSTIYF
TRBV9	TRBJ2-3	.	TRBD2	TGTGCCAGCAGCGTAGACTCTAGCGGGGGTTCAGATACGCAGTATTTT	CASSVDSSGGSDTQYF
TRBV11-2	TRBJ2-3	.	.	TGTGCCAGCAGGGAATTGGGCAGGGGAGCGACAGATACGCAGTATTTT	CASRELGRGATDTQYF
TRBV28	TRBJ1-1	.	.	TGTGCCAGCAGTTCCCCAGGGAGGGGCACTGAAGCTTTCTTT	CASSSPGRGTEAFF
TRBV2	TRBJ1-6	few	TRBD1	TGTGCCAGCAACGCCGACAGGGACACCTATAATTCACCCCTCCACTTT	CASNADRDTYNSPLHF
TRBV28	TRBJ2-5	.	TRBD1	TGTGCCAGCAGTCCCGGGACAGGGGGTAGAGGAGAGACCCAGTACTTC	CASSPGTGGRGETQYF
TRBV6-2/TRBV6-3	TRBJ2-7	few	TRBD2	TGTGCCAGCAGTACGACTAGCGGATCCTACGAGCAGTACTTC	CASSTTSGSYEQYF
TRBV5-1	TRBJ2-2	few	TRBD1	TGCGCCAGCAGAGCGCAGGGGGCCACCGGGGAGCTGTTTTTT	CASRAQGATGELFF
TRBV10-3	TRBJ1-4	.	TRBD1	TGTGCCATCAGTGATCCCCGACAGGGTCAGCGGTTAAAACTGTTTTTT	CAISDPRQGQRLKLFF
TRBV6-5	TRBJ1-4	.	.	TGTGCCAGCAGTTACGGTGAGACAGAGAGAGAAAAACTGTTTTTT	CASSYGETEREKLFF